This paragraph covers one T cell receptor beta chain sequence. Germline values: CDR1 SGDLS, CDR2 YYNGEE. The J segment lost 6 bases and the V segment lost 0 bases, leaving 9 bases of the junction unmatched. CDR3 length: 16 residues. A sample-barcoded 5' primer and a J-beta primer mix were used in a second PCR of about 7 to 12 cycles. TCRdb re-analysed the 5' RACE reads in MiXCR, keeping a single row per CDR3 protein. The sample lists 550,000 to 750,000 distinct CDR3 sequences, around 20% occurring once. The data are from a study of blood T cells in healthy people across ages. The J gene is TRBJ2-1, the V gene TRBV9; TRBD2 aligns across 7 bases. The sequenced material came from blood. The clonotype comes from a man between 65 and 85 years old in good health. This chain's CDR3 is CASSVALAAPINEQFF. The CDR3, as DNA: TGTGCCAGCAGCGTAGCGCTAGCGGCCCCAATCAATGAGCAGTTCTTC.